This TCR beta chain derives from a study of T-cell memory formation after mild COVID-19 (TCRdb year 2021). With regard to the full study: TCR sequence clusters from the two donors were found to be largely donor specific. The cohort was made up of two young adult volunteers, one female and one male, who were previously healthy. T-cell clones expanding and contracting after mild COVID-19 in a couple of donors were tracked by longitudinal TCRalpha and TCRbeta repertoire sequencing.

PBMCs were isolated by Ficoll-Paque density gradient centrifugation. The reads were generated on an Illumina NovaSeq 6000. cDNA libraries for TCRalpha and TCRbeta were prepared by 5'RACE using constant-segment primers, with sample barcodes and unique molecular identifiers added. Trizol reagent was used to extract RNA from every sample. Libraries were amplified in two PCR steps, with a second sample barcode and Illumina TruSeq adapters added in the second step. Sequencing of the libraries was done on an Illumina NovaSeq, producing 2 x 150 bp paired-end reads. In the source study's methods: Demultiplexing of reads and collapsing into UMI-guided consensus sequences were performed with migec v1.2.7. Using mixcr v2.1.11, UMI consensuses were aligned to TRA and TRB V and J templates and then assembled into clonotypes. Clonotypes were classified as expanded or contracted when called significant by both edgeR and NoisET, with noise models trained on biological replicates. For edgeR calls, the cutoffs were a false discovery rate-adjusted p below 0.01 and a log2 fold-change threshold of 1. PCA with hierarchical clustering of max-normalized trajectories of the 1000 most abundant clonotypes was used as exploratory dynamics analysis. Separately sequenced CD4+ and CD8+ repertoires were used to assign the CD4 or CD8 phenotype of responding clones. Using fastp trimming at Q25 and MiXCR clonotype assembly, TCRdb reanalyzed the public sequencing data and kept in-frame beta chains. Each record represents a unique CDR3 protein, reported with the most common genes and DNA among its rows. The V and J calls, along with clone size, are taken from TCRdb and not from the paper's own processing. This sample gives around 340,000 distinct CDR3 sequences in total; roughly 15% of them show up just once. The ten biggest clones cover about 20% of the sample.

Trimming removed 5 bases from V and 5 bases from J, leaving 12 bases between the germline ends. CDR1 is given as LNHDA and CDR2 as SQIVND, both from the germline V gene (reference sequence). The CDR3 sequence holds 13 residues, the cysteine and phenylalanine included. The kept DNA is CDR3 alone, 39 bases in frame from the first base. This clonotype was recorded many times. It lacks a known antigen. Base qualities are not recorded, but no much larger clone differs from it by a single base. Study-wide findings and limitations: Contracting CD4+ clones turned up mainly in the CM and EM memory subsets, whereas EMRA was where CD8+ clones were enriched. Clones contracting from day 15 to 85 had balanced CD4/CD8 phenotypes, while a second wave expanding from day 15 to 37 was biased towards CD4+. SARS-CoV-2 specificity was not confirmed for the second-wave clones peaking on day 37. Some responding clones were detected in pre-infection memory, suggesting pre-existing cross-reactive memory T cells joined the SARS-CoV-2 response. Only a couple of mild cases were covered by the study, and larger cohorts that include severe cases with pre-infection samples were considered necessary.

The sample taken for sequencing was PBMCs or a T cell subset sorted from them (not recorded which). This receptor chain uses TRBV19 and TRBJ2-5, with TRBD1 perhaps the D gene, on 5 matching bases. The sequence was collected from a man between 18 and 29 years old who had mild COVID-19 (a few samples of this study predate the infection). The sample titles of this study are shuffled in the database, so cell type and time point are left out; the donor was told from shared clones. The sequenced DNA: TGTGCCAGTAGTGAGACAGTTTCGGAGACCCAGTACTTC. It codes for CASSETVSETQYF.